One and the same sample provided the 27 T cell receptor beta chains below, sequenced in a study of technical replicates of blood from four donors. Generated by immunoSEQ multiplex PCR, the TCRdb table keeps only in-frame clones and is missing some. The table shows tens of thousands of clones, with roughly 98% occurring only once. Sample: T cells isolated from PBMCs. Source of these receptors: a human donor in good health.

The chain links TRBV19 to TRBJ1-1, with D hard to call. V gave up 4 bases and J gave up 4 bases, with 22 bases separating them. Germline loops: CDR1 LNHDA, CDR2 SQIVND (reference sequence). The CDR3 has 17 residues. CDR3 in amino acids: CASSKGRIPPFATEAFF. The CDR3 DNA is TGTGCCAGTAGTAAAGGCAGGATTCCCCCTTTCGCCACTGAAGCTTTCTTT.

The chain has TRBV30 and TRBJ1-2; the D gene is possibly TRBD1 (6 bases). V lost 5 bases and J 2 bases, leaving 9 bases between the germline ends. This CDR3 has 12 amino acids. Germline CDR1 reads GTSNPN; CDR2 reads SVGIG (reference sequence). The CDR3 sequence: CAWDRRNYGYTF. The CDR3 DNA reads as TGTGCCTGGGACAGGAGGAACTATGGCTACACCTTC. The variable domain in full, completed from reference TRBV30 and TRBJ1-2, reads SQTIHQWPATLVQPVGSPLSLECTVEGTSNPNLYWYRQAAGRGLQLLFYSVGIGQISSEVPQNLSASRPQDRQFILSSKKLLLSDSGFYLCAWDRRNYGYTFGSGTRLTVV.

The chain employs TRBV9 and TRBJ1-2, with D perhaps TRBD1 (5 bases). The CDR3 is 13 residues long. Germline V gives CDR1 SGDLS, CDR2 YYNGEE. V lost 4 bases and J lost 14, with 21 bases in between. In nucleotides, the CDR3 is TGTGCCAGCAGCTCCAGTTCAGGGATGGACCAGACCTTC. Protein: CASSSSSGMDQTF.

The rearrangement links TRBV6-5 to TRBJ2-7, with TRBD2 identical over 7 bases. The CDR3 length is 15 residues. After removal of 0 bases from V and 4 bases from J, the junction contained 6 bases not matched to a gene. Per germline, CDR1 MNHEY and CDR2 SVGAGI. CDR3 residues: CASSYSGLAVYEQYF. CDR3 nucleotides: TGTGCCAGCAGTTACTCTGGGCTAGCGGTATACGAGCAGTACTTC.

V and J are TRBV18 and TRBJ1-1, with 8 bases matching TRBD1. V lost 3 bases to trimming and J lost 1 base; unmatched junction nucleotides: 1. The CDR3 is 14 residues long. Germline lookup yields CDR1 KGHSH and CDR2 LQKENI. The CDR3 protein is CASSPGQGNTEAFF. The CDR3 DNA follows: TGTGCCAGCTCACCCGGACAGGGGAACACTGAAGCTTTCTTT.

CDR3 residues: CASSSPEELNEQFF. CDR3 nucleotide sequence: TGTGCCAGCAGCTCCCCCGAGGAACTTAATGAGCAGTTCTTC. The rearrangement joins TRBV9 to TRBJ2-1, with D uncertain. Germline assignment: CDR1 SGDLS and CDR2 YYNGEE. The CDR3 consists of 14 residues. V dropped 4 bases and J dropped 7 bases, with 15 bases sitting between them.

The sample holds one count of this clone. This sequence joins TRBV4-1 and TRBJ2-1; 8 positions match TRBD2. CDR1 MGHRA and CDR2 YSYEKL come from the germline V gene. With V trimmed by 4 bases and J by 2 bases, 7 bases remained unmatched. The CDR3 is 16 amino acids. CDR3 sequence: CASSPQELAAYNEQFF. The CDR3 DNA is TGCGCCAGCAGCCCTCAGGAACTAGCGGCCTACAATGAGCAGTTCTTC.

The gene calls are TRBV18 and TRBJ2-3; 12 bases map to TRBD2. Unmatched junction bases numbered 3, after V lost 3 bases and J lost 2 bases. This CDR3 spans 16 amino acids. Germline V lookup: CDR1 KGHSH, CDR2 LQKENI. CDR3 protein: CASSPRLAGDTDTQYF. The CDR3 nucleotides read TGTGCCAGCTCACCGAGACTAGCGGGAGACACAGATACGCAGTATTTT.

This chain uses TRBV5-4 with TRBJ1-3, with 7 positions matching TRBD1. The CDR3 totals 15 residues. Germline assignment: CDR1 SGHNT and CDR2 YYREEE (reference sequence). After removal of 2 bases from V and 5 bases from J, the junction contained 7 bases not matched to a gene. This CDR3 reads CASSFLEGGRNTIYF. DNA for the CDR3: TGTGCCAGCAGCTTTTTGGAAGGGGGCCGAAACACCATATATTTT.

The gene calls are TRBV25-1 and TRBJ1-2, with D possibly matching TRBD1 (5 bases). V lost 9 bases, J lost 6 bases, and 17 bases lay in between. There are 13 residues in the CDR3. The germline V gene encodes CDR1 MGHDK and CDR2 SYGVNS. CDR3 region: CASTLGGGDGYTF. Here the CDR3 DNA reads TGTGCCAGTACCCTTGGGGGAGGCGATGGCTACACCTTC.

This clone was picked up one time. V gene TRBV4-1 combines with J gene TRBJ1-1; the D gene is possibly TRBD1 (5 bases). Per the germline V gene, CDR1 is MGHRA and CDR2 is YSYEKL. CDR3 length: 14 residues. V gave up 1 base and J gave up 5 bases, with 11 bases separating them. DNA of the CDR3: TGCGCCAGCAGCCAAGGACAGTCTCCGACTGAAGCTTTCTTT. Protein product: CASSQGQSPTEAFF.

V is TRBV6-1 and J is TRBJ2-7; D is unresolved. The V and J ends lost 2 bases and 3 bases respectively, with 8 bases between them. The CDR3 runs 13 residues. CDR1 is MNHNS, CDR2 SASEGT, per germline. The CDR3 spells CASSEQSSYEQYF. The CDR3 DNA follows: TGTGCCAGCAGTGAACAGTCAAGCTACGAGCAGTACTTC.

This rearrangement joins TRBV5-1 to TRBJ2-5; TRBD2 is a possible D gene (5 bases). The CDR3 is made up of 15 amino acids. In germline, CDR1 is SGHRS, CDR2 YFSETQ. V was shortened by 1 base and J by 2 bases, with 12 bases between the two germline ends. CDR3 in amino acids: CASSLSGSMQETQYF. The CDR3 coding sequence is TGCGCCAGCAGCTTGAGCGGTTCGATGCAAGAGACCCAGTACTTC.

The gene calls are TRBV6-5 and TRBJ1-2, with 7 bases identical to TRBD1. CDR1 is MNHEY and CDR2 is SVGAGI in the germline V gene. The CDR3 is 15 amino acids. V shed 4 bases and J 5 bases; nucleotides not matched to a gene: 10. The CDR3 loop reads CASSLMGQTSYGYTF. The DNA of the CDR3 is TGTGCCAGCAGTTTAATGGGACAGACCAGTTATGGCTACACCTTC.

V usage is TRBV6-1 and J usage is TRBJ1-3; D might be TRBD1 (5 bases). From germline, CDR1 is MNHNS and CDR2 SASEGT. Trimming cost V 2 bases and J 0 bases, with 11 bases left between them. The CDR3 contains 16 residues. Here the CDR3 DNA reads TGTGCCAGCAGTGAATCCGTTAGGGGCTCTGGAAACACCATATATTTT. It translates to CASSESVRGSGNTIYF.

The chain joins TRBV6-5 to TRBJ1-2; a possible D gene is TRBD1 (6 bases). The V and J ends lost 2 bases and 5 bases respectively, with 15 bases between them. The CDR3 length is 15 residues. Germline CDR1 reads MNHEY; CDR2 reads SVGAGI. CDR3 sequence (DNA): TGTGCCAGCAGTTACCGCCCAGGGGATCCTTATGGCTACACCTTC. This gives the protein CASSYRPGDPYGYTF.

DNA for the CDR3: TGTGCCAGCAGCTTAGATGGGTACGGGACAGGGGGCGGCGAGCAGTACTTC. The encoded protein is CASSLDGYGTGGGEQYF. The chain carries TRBV11-2 and TRBJ2-7, with 12 bases matching TRBD1. This CDR3 region has 17 residues. Germline-derived CDR1 and CDR2 are SGHAT and FQNNGV. Germline trimming cut 0 bases from V and 6 bases from J; bases unmatched to any gene: 9.

The DNA for the CDR3 is TGTGCCAGCAGGAAAGAGTCAGGTGAAGCTTTCTTT. Protein product: CASRKESGEAFF. The V call is TRBV6-5, the J call TRBJ1-1, with unresolved D. CDR1 is MNHEY and CDR2 is SVGAGI in the germline V gene. V was shortened by 6 bases and J by 7 bases, with 12 bases between the two germline ends. There are 12 residues in the CDR3.

The CDR3 region has the DNA TGTGCCAGCAGCCGCCGGGGATGGGGACAGGGCCAAGGGGAGCAGTACTTC. This sequence encodes CASSRRGWGQGQGEQYF. The chain recombines TRBV7-9 with TRBJ2-7; 9 nucleotides match TRBD1. The junction had 18 bases not matched to a gene; V was cut back by 5 bases and J by 7 bases. This CDR3 region has 17 residues. Germline values: CDR1 SEHNR, CDR2 FQNEAQ (reference sequence).

The V and J genes are TRBV12-2 and TRBJ2-1; the table's D call, TRBD1, was not checked against the DNA. TRBV12-2 is termed a pseudogene. CDR3 size: 16 residues. The CDR3 spells CASRLGYRLQLTEQFF. The CDR3 coding sequence is TGTGCAAGTCGCTTAGGGTACAGATTACAGCTAACGGAGCAGTTCTTC.

This clone was seen just once. This rearrangement joins TRBV21-1 to TRBJ2-1; no check of the table's D call, TRBD2, against the DNA was made. TRBV21-1 is recorded as a pseudogene. This CDR3 comprises 13 residues. CDR3: CASSKPLYNEQFF. The CDR3 nucleotides are TGTGCCAGCAGCAAACCCCTTTACAATGAGCAGTTCTTC.

The CDR3 region is CASSQGQSGANVLTF. CDR3 coding DNA: TGCGCCAGCAGCCAAGGGCAGTCTGGGGCCAACGTCCTGACTTTC. V and J are TRBV4-1 and TRBJ2-6, with unresolved D. Per the germline V gene, CDR1 is MGHRA and CDR2 is YSYEKL. There are 15 residues in the CDR3. Trimming cost V 1 base and J 1 base, with 5 bases left between them.

The chain uses TRBV5-1 and TRBJ2-3; 10 bases fit TRBD2. CDR1 is SGHRS and CDR2 is YFSETQ in the germline V gene. With 4 bases clipped from V and 1 base from J, the junction kept 6 bases outside the gene matches. This CDR3 is 16 amino acids long. CDR3: CASSLALAGGTDTQYF. CDR3 DNA sequence: TGCGCCAGCAGCCTAGCCCTAGCGGGGGGCACAGATACGCAGTATTTT.

The J gene is TRBJ1-2, the V gene TRBV11-3; tentatively, D is TRBD1 (6 bases). The length of the CDR3 is 12 residues. Germline CDR1 reads SGHNT; CDR2 reads YENEEA. V was cut by 4 bases and J by 4 bases, with 7 bases left in between. The CDR3, as DNA: TGTGCCAGCAGCTGGGACACCTATGGCTACACCTTC. Its translation is CASSWDTYGYTF.

The V and J genes are TRBV6-1 and TRBJ1-2; no clear D. This CDR3 is 14 amino acids long. The V gene's germline CDR1 is MNHNS and CDR2 SASEGT. V dropped 6 bases and J dropped 8 bases, with 19 bases sitting between them. The CDR3 DNA sequence: TGTGCCAGCAGGATTAGGCTCTCGAAGGAGGGCTACACCTTC. Protein: CASRIRLSKEGYTF.

The CDR3 loop is CASSFSWELFF. In DNA form, the CDR3 reads TGTGCCAGCAGCTTTTCCTGGGAGCTGTTTTTT. This chain links TRBV11-2 with TRBJ2-2; D is undetermined. The germline V gene encodes CDR1 SGHAT and CDR2 FQNNGV. The CDR3 extends over 11 amino acids. With 3 bases removed from V and 9 bases from J, the gap between germline ends came to 5 bases.

The rearrangement uses TRBV5-1 and TRBJ1-1; no firm D call. V was cut by 7 bases and J by 2 bases, with 12 bases left in between. There are 13 residues in the CDR3. The germline CDR1 and CDR2 sequences are SGHRS and YFSETQ. CDR3 sequence: CASATAENTEAFF. CDR3 sequence (DNA): TGCGCCAGCGCCACCGCAGAAAACACTGAAGCTTTCTTT. Variable domain in full (rest from reference TRBV5-1 and TRBJ1-1): KAGVTQTPRYLIKTRGQQVTLSCSPISGHRSVSWYQQTPGQGLQFLFEYFSETQRNKGNFPGRFSGRQFSNSRSEMNVSTLELGDSALYLCASATAENTEAFFGQGTRLTVV.